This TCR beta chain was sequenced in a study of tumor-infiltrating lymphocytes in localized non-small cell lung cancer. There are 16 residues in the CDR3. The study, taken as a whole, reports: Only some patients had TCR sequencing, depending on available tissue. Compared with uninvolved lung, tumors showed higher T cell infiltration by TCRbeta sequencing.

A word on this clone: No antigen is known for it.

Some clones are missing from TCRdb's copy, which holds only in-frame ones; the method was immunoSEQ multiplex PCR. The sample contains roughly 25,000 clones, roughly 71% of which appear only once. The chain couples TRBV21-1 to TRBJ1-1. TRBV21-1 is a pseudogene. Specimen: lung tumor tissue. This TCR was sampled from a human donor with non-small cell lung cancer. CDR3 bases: TGTGCCAGCAGACGCCTGCTCTACACAATTCGCACTGAAGCTTTCTTT. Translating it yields CASRRLLYTIRTEAFF.